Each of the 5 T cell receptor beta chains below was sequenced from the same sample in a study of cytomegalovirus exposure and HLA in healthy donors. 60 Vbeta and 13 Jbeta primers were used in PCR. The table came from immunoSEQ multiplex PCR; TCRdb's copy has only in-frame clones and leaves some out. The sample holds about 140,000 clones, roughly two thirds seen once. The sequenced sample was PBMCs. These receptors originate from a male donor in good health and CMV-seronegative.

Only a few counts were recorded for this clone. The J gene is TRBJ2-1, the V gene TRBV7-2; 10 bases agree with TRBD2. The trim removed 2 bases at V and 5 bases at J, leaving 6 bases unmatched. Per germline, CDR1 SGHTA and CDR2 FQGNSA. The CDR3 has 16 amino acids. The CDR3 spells CASSLRATSGHNEQFF. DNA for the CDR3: TGTGCCAGCAGCTTAAGAGCGACTAGCGGGCACAATGAGCAGTTCTTC.

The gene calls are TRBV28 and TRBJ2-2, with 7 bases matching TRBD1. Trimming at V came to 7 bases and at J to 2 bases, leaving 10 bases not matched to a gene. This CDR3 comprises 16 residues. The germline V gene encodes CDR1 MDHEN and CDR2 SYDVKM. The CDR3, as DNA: TGTGCCAGCACCCCCTTCCCAGGGGGAAACACCGGGGAGCTGTTTTTT. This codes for CASTPFPGGNTGELFF. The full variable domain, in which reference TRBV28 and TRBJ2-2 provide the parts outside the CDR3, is DVKVTQSSRYLVKRTGEKVFLECVQDMDHENMFWYRQDPGLGLRLIYFSYDVKMKEKGDIPEGYSVSREKKERFSLILESASTNQTSMYLCASTPFPGGNTGELFFGEGSRLTVL.

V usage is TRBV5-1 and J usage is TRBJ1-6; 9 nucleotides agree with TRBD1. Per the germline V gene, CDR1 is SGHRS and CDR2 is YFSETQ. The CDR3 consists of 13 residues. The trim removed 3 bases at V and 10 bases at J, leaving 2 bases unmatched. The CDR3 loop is CASSWDRESPLHF. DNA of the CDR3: TGCGCCAGCAGCTGGGACAGGGAATCACCCCTCCACTTT. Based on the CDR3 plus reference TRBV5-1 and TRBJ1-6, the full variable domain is KAGVTQTPRYLIKTRGQQVTLSCSPISGHRSVSWYQQTPGQGLQFLFEYFSETQRNKGNFPGRFSGRQFSNSRSEMNVSTLELGDSALYLCASSWDRESPLHFGNGTRLTVT.

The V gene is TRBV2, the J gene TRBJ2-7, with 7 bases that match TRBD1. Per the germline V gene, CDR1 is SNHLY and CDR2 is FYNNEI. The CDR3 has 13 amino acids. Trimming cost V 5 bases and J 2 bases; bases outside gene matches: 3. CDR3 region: CASSLTGAYEQYF. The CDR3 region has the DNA TGTGCCAGCAGTCTTACAGGGGCCTACGAGCAGTACTTC. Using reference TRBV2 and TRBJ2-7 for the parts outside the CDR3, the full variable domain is EPEVTQTPSHQVTQMGQEVILRCVPISNHLYFYWYRQILGQKVEFLVSFYNNEISEKSEIFDDQFSVERPDGSNFTLKIRSTKLEDSAMYFCASSLTGAYEQYFGPGTRLTVT.

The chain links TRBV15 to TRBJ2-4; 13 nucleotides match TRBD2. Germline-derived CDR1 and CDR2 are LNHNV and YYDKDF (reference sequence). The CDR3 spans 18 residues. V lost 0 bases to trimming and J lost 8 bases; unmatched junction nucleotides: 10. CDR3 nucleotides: TGTGCCACCAGCAGAGAAGTTCGACTAGCGGGGGGCGCGGACATTCAGTACTTC. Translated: CATSREVRLAGGADIQYF.